Listed here are 21 T cell receptor beta chains from one sample, sequenced in a study of control samples from healthy donors and cancer patients. Sequencing used immunoSEQ multiplex PCR; TCRdb keeps in-frame clones, though not all of them. The sample lists 130,000 to 150,000 clones, over 90% occurring once. The specimen was PBMCs. The receptors stem from a man aged 55 to 70 with colorectal cancer.

The CDR3 sequence is CASSLGQGNMNTEAFF. CDR3 DNA: TGTGCCAGCAGCTTGGGACAGGGAAACATGAACACTGAAGCTTTCTTT. The chain combines TRBV7-8 with TRBJ1-1, with 9 bases that match TRBD1. Trimming at V came to 3 bases and at J to 0 bases, leaving 5 bases not matched to a gene. The CDR3 has 16 residues. Germline CDR1 SGHVS, CDR2 FQNEAQ.

The gene calls are TRBV9 and TRBJ1-6; 7 nucleotides align to TRBD1. This CDR3 is 16 amino acids long. Trimming took 4 bases from V and 5 from J; bases not matched to a gene: 9. Per the germline V gene, CDR1 is SGDLS and CDR2 is YYNGEE. The CDR3 sequence: CASSIRDSLDNSPLHF. The DNA of the CDR3 is TGTGCCAGCAGCATCCGGGACAGCCTCGATAATTCACCCCTCCACTTT.

This chain links TRBV5-1 with TRBJ2-3; D call uncertain. This CDR3 has 15 residues. V lost 1 base and J 0 bases, leaving 9 bases between the germline ends. Germline CDR1 reads SGHRS; CDR2 reads YFSETQ. Written as DNA, the CDR3 is TGCGCCAGCAGCTTGCGTGGTCAAAGCACAGATACGCAGTATTTT. As protein: CASSLRGQSTDTQYF.

The gene calls are TRBV24-1 and TRBJ1-2; possibly TRBD1 for D (5 bases). This CDR3 is 14 amino acids long. Trimming left V 1 base short and J 4 bases short, with 9 bases between. Germline V CDR1 and CDR2: KGHDR, SFDVKD. This CDR3 is CATSDFPGSYGYTF. CDR3 nucleotide sequence: TGTGCCACCAGTGATTTCCCAGGGAGCTATGGCTACACCTTC.

The rearrangement links TRBV5-4 to TRBJ1-6; no definite D call. The ends were cut back, 3 bases at V and 6 bases at J, with 7 bases in the middle. The V gene's germline CDR1 is SGHNT and CDR2 YYREEE (reference sequence). The CDR3 loop spans 13 amino acids. Here the CDR3 DNA reads TGTGCCAGCAGCTCGGCCCTTAATTCACCCCTCCACTTT. Translated, it gives CASSSALNSPLHF.

This clone was found once. The rearrangement uses TRBV7-2 and TRBJ1-2; 8 bases align to TRBD1. The CDR3 loop spans 13 amino acids. CDR1 is SGHTA, CDR2 FQGNSA, per germline. V lost 5 bases and J lost 5; bases outside the gene matches: 4. In DNA form, the CDR3 reads TGTGCCAGCAGCCCGGACAGGGAGTATGGCTACACCTTC. Translated: CASSPDREYGYTF.

This clone has a single count. The chain joins TRBV3-1 (or the pseudogene TRBV3-2) to TRBJ1-5; no clear D gene. The length of the CDR3 is 18 residues. Germline V CDR1 and CDR2: LGHDT, YNNKEL (reference sequence). V lost 1 base, J lost 0 bases, and 16 bases lay in between. CDR3 nucleotides: TGTGCCAGCAGCCAAGCCCAACGAGAAGATTATAGCAATCAGCCCCAGCATTTT. Residues: CASSQAQREDYSNQPQHF.

A few counts support this clone. The chain has TRBV7-2 and TRBJ2-7, with D maybe TRBD2 (6 bases). The CDR3 contains 13 residues. Germline V CDR1 and CDR2: SGHTA, FQGNSA. The V gene lost 2 bases and the J gene lost 3 bases, with 8 bases spanning the gap. The CDR3 region has the DNA TGTGCCAGCAGCTTACCGGGACTCTACGAGCAGTACTTC. Translation: CASSLPGLYEQYF. The variable domain in full, with the rest retrieved from reference TRBV7-2 and TRBJ2-7, is GAGVSQSPSNKVTEKGKDVELRCDPISGHTALYWYRQSLGQGLEFLIYFQGNSAPDKSGLPSDRFSAERTGGSVSTLTIQRTQQEDSAVYLCASSLPGLYEQYFGPGTRLTVT.

J is TRBJ2-5 and V is TRBV5-4; 7 bases fit TRBD1. The trim removed 3 bases at V and 2 bases at J, leaving 4 bases unmatched. The CDR3 totals 14 residues. Germline lookup yields CDR1 SGHNT and CDR2 YYREEE (reference sequence). CDR3 in amino acids: CASSSSQGQETQYF. The CDR3 bases are TGTGCCAGCAGCTCGTCACAGGGGCAAGAGACCCAGTACTTC.

The CDR3 bases are TGTGCCAGTACCGAGACAGGGGGTAATAATTCACCCCTCCACTTT. Translation: CASTETGGNNSPLHF. The rearrangement links TRBV19 to TRBJ1-6, with 9 bases identical to TRBD1. The CDR3 is 15 residues long. The germline V gene encodes CDR1 LNHDA and CDR2 SQIVND (reference sequence). Trimming removed 7 bases from V and 5 bases from J; junction bases left unmatched: 6.

The rearrangement uses TRBV14 and TRBJ2-1, with D hard to call. The CDR3 spans 16 residues. Trimming removed 1 base from V and 0 bases from J, with 10 bases in between. CDR1 is SGHDN, CDR2 FVKESK, per germline. CDR3 region: CASSQGGWLSYNEQFF. DNA for the CDR3: TGTGCCAGCAGCCAAGGAGGCTGGCTCTCCTACAATGAGCAGTTCTTC. The variable domain in full, with the rest retrieved from reference TRBV14 and TRBJ2-1, is EAGVTQFPSHSVIEKGQTVTLRCDPISGHDNLYWYRRVMGKEIKFLLHFVKESKQDESGMPNNRFLAERTGGTYSTLKVQPAELEDSGVYFCASSQGGWLSYNEQFFGPGTRLTVL.

This sequence joins TRBV19 and TRBJ1-1, with 7 bases identical to TRBD1. The V gene end was trimmed by 5 bases and the J gene end by 4 bases; junction bases not matched to a gene: 16. This CDR3 has 17 residues. Germline CDR1 reads LNHDA; CDR2 reads SQIVND (reference sequence). The CDR3 loop reads CASSALLKGARSTEAFF. In nucleotides, the CDR3 is TGTGCCAGTAGTGCGCTTTTAAAGGGGGCAAGGAGCACTGAAGCTTTCTTT.

The V and J genes are TRBV3-1 (or the pseudogene TRBV3-2) and TRBJ1-2; a possible D gene is TRBD1 (5 bases). The germline V gene has CDR1 LGHDT and CDR2 YNNKEL (reference sequence). The CDR3 spans 15 residues. The germline V and J ends were trimmed by 0 bases and 5 bases, with 13 bases remaining between them. The CDR3 DNA reads TGTGCCAGCAGCCAAGATCTAGTGTGGGGGTATGGCTACACCTTC. Residues: CASSQDLVWGYGYTF.

The chain recombines TRBV6-1 with TRBJ1-2; D not certain. The CDR3 covers 14 residues. Trimming cost V 2 bases and J 2 bases, with 9 bases left between them. Germline CDR1 is MNHNS and CDR2 is SASEGT. The chain's CDR3 is CASSELGSNYGYTF. In DNA, the CDR3 is TGTGCCAGCAGTGAACTGGGCAGCAACTATGGCTACACCTTC.

This chain joins TRBV7-9 and TRBJ1-5, with D hard to call. Germline V gene sequence: CDR1 SEHNR, CDR2 FQNEAQ (reference sequence). This CDR3 comprises 15 residues. With 1 base removed from V and 8 bases from J, the gap between germline ends came to 15 bases. The CDR3 nucleotides read TGTGCCAGCAGCTTAGAGTCCTGGGGTAGGGAGCCCCAGCATTTT. It is translated as CASSLESWGREPQHF.

The chain employs TRBV7-9 and TRBJ1-1, with D unclear. From germline, CDR1 is SEHNR and CDR2 FQNEAQ (reference sequence). V was pared by 3 bases and J by 1 base, with 15 bases between. This CDR3 region has 16 residues. The CDR3, as DNA: TGTGCCAGCAGCTTCCCCCGGTCTCCGGGGAACACTGAAGCTTTCTTT. Amino acids: CASSFPRSPGNTEAFF.

V gene TRBV6-6 combines with J gene TRBJ1-5, with 7 bases that match TRBD1. Trimming removed 5 bases from V and 0 bases from J; junction bases left unmatched: 13. CDR1 and CDR2 from the germline V gene are MNHNY and SVGAGI (reference sequence). This CDR3 comprises 18 residues. CDR3 loop: CASSRRQGITDSNQPQHF. The CDR3, as DNA: TGTGCCAGCAGTCGGAGACAGGGCATCACCGATAGCAATCAGCCCCAGCATTTT.

The chain has TRBV30 and TRBJ1-1, with 7 bases that match TRBD1. The germline V gene has CDR1 GTSNPN and CDR2 SVGIG (reference sequence). Unmatched junction bases numbered 9, after V lost 6 bases and J lost 5 bases. CDR3 size: 13 residues. The CDR3: CACITGAGTEAFF. The CDR3, as DNA: TGTGCCTGTATAACAGGGGCCGGGACTGAAGCTTTCTTT.

About this clone: The junction shows a germline mismatch at one end, possibly a read error. The chain carries TRBV7-8 and TRBJ2-4; no firm D call. The CDR3 totals 15 residues. The germline gives CDR1 SGHVS, CDR2 FQNEAQ. CDR3 protein: CASSLEGLARNIQYF. Here the CDR3 DNA reads TGTGCCAGCAGCTTAGAAGGTCTCGCCAGAAACATTCAGTACTTC.

The rearrangement joins TRBV5-8 to TRBJ1-1; 7 nucleotides align to TRBD1. V lost 4 bases to trimming and J lost 4 bases; unmatched junction nucleotides: 13. The CDR3 loop spans 16 amino acids. Germline lookup yields CDR1 SGHTS and CDR2 YDEGEE. In nucleotides, the CDR3 is TGTGCCAGCAGCACAAAAGGGGTATCAGGGGGCACTGAAGCTTTCTTT. It encodes CASSTKGVSGGTEAFF.

The J gene is TRBJ1-2, the V gene TRBV10-2; TRBD1 matches at 8 bases. The germline V gene encodes CDR1 WSHSY and CDR2 SAAADI. The CDR3 has 13 amino acids. The V gene end was trimmed by 8 bases and the J gene end by 0 bases; junction bases not matched to a gene: 2. The chain's CDR3 is CASGQGPNYGYTF. DNA of the CDR3: TGCGCCAGCGGACAGGGACCTAACTATGGCTACACCTTC.